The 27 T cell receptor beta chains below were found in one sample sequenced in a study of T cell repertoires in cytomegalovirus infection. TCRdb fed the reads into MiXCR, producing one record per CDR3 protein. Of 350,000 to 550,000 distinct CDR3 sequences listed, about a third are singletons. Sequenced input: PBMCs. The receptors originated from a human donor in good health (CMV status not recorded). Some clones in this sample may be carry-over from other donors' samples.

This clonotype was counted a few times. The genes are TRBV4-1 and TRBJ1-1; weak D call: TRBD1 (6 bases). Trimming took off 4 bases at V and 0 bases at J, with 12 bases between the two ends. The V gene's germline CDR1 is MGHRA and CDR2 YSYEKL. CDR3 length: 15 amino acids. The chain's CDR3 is CASSLMTGMNTEAFF. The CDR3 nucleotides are TGCGCCAGCAGCCTAATGACAGGAATGAACACTGAAGCTTTCTTT.

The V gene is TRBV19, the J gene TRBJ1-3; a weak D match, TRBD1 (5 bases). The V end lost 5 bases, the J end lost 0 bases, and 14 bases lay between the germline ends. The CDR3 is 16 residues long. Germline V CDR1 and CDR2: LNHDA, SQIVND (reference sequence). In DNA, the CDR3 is TGTGCCAGTAGTGTCCTGGGGACGGTCTCTGGAAACACCATATATTTT. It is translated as CASSVLGTVSGNTIYF.

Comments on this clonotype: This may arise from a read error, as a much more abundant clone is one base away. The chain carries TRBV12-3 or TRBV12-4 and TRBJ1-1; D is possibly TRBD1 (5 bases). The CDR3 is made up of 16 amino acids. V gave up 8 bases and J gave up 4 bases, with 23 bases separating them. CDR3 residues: CASRILPGSGGTEAFF. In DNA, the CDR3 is TGTGCCAGCCGTATACTACCCGGGTCCGGGGGCACTGAAGCTTTCTTT.

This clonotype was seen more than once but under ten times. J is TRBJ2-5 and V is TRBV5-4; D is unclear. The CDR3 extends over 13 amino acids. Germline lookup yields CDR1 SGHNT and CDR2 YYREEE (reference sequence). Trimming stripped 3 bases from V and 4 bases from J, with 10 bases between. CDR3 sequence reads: CASSSYHRETQYF. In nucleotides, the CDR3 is TGTGCCAGCAGCTCCTACCACCGAGAGACCCAGTACTTC.

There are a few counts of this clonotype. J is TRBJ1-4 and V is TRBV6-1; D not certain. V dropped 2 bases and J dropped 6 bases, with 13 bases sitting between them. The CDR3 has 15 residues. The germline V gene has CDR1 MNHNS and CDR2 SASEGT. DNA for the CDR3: TGTGCCAGCAGTGAATTCGGGTGGCCTGATGAAAAACTGTTTTTT. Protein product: CASSEFGWPDEKLFF.

The CDR3 sequence is CASSAANSRYEQYF. CDR3 sequence (DNA): TGTGCCAGCAGCGCCGCTAACTCCCGCTACGAGCAGTACTTC. The chain carries TRBV9 and TRBJ2-7; the D is unclear. The germline gives CDR1 SGDLS, CDR2 YYNGEE. The CDR3 has 14 amino acids. V was shortened by 3 bases and J by 3 bases, with 13 bases between the two germline ends. Together with reference TRBV9 and TRBJ2-7, the CDR3 gives the full variable domain: DSGVTQTPKHLITATGQRVTLRCSPRSGDLSVYWYQQSLDQGLQFLIQYYNGEERAKGNILERFSAQQFPDLHSELNLSSLELGDSALYFCASSAANSRYEQYFGPGTRLTVT.

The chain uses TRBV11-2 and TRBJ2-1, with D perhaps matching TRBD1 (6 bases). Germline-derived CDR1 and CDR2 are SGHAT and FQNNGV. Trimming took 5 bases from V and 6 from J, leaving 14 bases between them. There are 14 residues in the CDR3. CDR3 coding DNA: TGTGCCAGCAGCCCGGGACATCGTCCCAATGAGCAGTTCTTC. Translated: CASSPGHRPNEQFF.

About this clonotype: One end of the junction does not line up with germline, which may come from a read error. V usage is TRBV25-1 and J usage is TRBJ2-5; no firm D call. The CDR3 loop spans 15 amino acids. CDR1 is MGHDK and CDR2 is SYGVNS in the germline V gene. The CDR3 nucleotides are TGTGCCAGCAGTGACTCCGAGACAACACAAGAGACCCGGTACTTC. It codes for CASSDSETTQETRYF.

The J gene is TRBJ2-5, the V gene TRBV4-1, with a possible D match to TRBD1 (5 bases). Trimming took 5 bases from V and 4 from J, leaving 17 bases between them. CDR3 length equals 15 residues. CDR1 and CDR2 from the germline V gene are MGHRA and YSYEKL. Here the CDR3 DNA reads TGCGCCAGCAGCGCCGACAGACTGAGGCTAGAGACCCAGTACTTC. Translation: CASSADRLRLETQYF.

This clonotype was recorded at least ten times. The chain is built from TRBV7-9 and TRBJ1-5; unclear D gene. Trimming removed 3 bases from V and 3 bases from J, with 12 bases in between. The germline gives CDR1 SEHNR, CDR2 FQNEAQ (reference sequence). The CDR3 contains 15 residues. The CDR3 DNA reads TGTGCCAGCAGCTTCGACGACGGAAACAATCAGCCCCAGCATTTT. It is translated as CASSFDDGNNQPQHF.

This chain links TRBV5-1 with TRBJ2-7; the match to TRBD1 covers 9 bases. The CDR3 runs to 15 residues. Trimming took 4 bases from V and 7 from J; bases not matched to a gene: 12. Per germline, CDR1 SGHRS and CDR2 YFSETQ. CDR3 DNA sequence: TGCGCCAGCAGCATCCGGGACAGGGCATTGTGGGAGCAGTACTTC. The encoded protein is CASSIRDRALWEQYF.

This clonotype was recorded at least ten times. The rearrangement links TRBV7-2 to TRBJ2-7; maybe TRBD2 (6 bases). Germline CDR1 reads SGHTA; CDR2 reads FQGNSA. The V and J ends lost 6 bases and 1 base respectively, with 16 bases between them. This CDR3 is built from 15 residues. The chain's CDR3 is CASRPYSLASYEQYF. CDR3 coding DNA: TGTGCCAGCAGGCCTTACTCACTAGCTTCCTACGAGCAGTACTTC.

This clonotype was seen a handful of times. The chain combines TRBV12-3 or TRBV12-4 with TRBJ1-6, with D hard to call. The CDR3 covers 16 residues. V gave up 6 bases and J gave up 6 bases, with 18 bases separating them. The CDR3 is CASSGADPGFNSPLHF. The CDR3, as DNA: TGTGCCAGCAGCGGAGCCGACCCCGGATTTAATTCACCCCTCCACTTT.

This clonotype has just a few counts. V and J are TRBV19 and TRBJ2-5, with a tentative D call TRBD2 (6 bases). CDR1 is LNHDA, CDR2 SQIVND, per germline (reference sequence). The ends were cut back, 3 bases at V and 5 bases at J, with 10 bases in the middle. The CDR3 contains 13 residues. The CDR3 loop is CASSMVLAETQYF. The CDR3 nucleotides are TGTGCCAGTAGTATGGTCCTAGCGGAGACCCAGTACTTC.

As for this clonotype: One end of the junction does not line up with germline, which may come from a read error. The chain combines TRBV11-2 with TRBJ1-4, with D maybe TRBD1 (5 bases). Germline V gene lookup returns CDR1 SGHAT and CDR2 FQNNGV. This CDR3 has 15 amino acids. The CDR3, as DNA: TGTGACAGCAGCTTAGATCGGGGGAGGAATGAAAAACTGTTTTTT. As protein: CDSSLDRGRNEKLFF.

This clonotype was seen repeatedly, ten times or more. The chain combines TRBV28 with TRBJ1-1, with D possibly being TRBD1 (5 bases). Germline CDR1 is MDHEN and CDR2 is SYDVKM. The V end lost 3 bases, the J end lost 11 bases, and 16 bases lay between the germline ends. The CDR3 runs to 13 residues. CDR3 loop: CASSFGDHPFAFF. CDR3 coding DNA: TGTGCCAGCAGTTTCGGGGACCACCCCTTTGCTTTCTTT.

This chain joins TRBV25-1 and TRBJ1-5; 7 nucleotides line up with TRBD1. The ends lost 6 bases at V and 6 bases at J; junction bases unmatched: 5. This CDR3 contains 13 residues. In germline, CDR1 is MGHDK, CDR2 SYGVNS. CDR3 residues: CASRGTETQPQHF. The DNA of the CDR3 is TGTGCCAGCAGAGGGACAGAAACTCAGCCCCAGCATTTT.

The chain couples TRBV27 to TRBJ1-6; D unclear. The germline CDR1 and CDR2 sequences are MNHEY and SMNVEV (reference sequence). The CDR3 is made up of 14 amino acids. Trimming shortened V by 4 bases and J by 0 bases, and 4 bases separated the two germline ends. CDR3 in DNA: TGTGCCAGCAGTTCTTTCTCCTATAATTCACCCCTCCACTTT. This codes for CASSSFSYNSPLHF.

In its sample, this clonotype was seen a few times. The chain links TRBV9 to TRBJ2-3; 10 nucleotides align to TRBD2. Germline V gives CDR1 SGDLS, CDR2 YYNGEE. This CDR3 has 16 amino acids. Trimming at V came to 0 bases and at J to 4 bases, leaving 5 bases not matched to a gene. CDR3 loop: CASSVGTSGVADTQYF. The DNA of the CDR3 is TGTGCCAGCAGCGTAGGGACTAGCGGAGTCGCAGATACGCAGTATTTT.

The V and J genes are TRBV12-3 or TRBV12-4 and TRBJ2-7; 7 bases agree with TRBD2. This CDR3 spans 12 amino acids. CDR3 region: CASRFGGDEQYF. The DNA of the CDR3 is TGTGCAAGCCGTTTTGGGGGGGACGAGCAGTACTTC.

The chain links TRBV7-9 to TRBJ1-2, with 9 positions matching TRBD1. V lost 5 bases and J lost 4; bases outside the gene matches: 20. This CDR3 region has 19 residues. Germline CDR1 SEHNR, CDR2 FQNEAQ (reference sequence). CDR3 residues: CASSTGGTGTGSSGYGYTF. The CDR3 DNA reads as TGTGCCAGCAGCACAGGGGGTACGGGGACAGGGAGTAGTGGCTATGGCTACACCTTC.

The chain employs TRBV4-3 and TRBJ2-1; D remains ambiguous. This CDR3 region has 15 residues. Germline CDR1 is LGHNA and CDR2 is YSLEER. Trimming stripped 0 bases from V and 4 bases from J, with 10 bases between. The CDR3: CASSQENGDYNEQFF. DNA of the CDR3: TGCGCCAGCAGCCAAGAGAATGGAGATTACAATGAGCAGTTCTTC.

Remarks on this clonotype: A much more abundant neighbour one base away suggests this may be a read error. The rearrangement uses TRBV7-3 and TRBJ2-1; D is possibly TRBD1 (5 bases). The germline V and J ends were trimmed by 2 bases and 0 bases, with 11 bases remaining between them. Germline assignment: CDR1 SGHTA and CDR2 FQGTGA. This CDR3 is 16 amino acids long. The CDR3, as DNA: TGTGCCAGCAGCTTACGTGGACACAGCTCCTACAATGAGCAGTTCTTC. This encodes CASSLRGHSSYNEQFF.

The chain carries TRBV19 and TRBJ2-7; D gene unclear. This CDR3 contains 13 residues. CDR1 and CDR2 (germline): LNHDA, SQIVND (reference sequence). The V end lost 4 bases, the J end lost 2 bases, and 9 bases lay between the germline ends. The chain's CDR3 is CASSKDGPYEQYF. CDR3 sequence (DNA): TGTGCCAGTAGTAAAGACGGTCCCTACGAGCAGTACTTC.

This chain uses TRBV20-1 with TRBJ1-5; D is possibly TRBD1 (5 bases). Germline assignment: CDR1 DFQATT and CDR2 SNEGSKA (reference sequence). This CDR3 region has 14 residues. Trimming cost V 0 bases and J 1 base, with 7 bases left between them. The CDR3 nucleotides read TGCAGTGCTAGAGAGGGGGGGAGCAATCAGCCCCAGCATTTT. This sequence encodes CSAREGGSNQPQHF.

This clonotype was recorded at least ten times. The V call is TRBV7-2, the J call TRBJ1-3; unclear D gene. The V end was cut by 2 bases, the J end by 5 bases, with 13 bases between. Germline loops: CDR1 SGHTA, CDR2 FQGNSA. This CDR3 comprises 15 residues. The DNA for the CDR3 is TGTGCCAGCAGCTTACAGGCAGACCTTAGAAACACCATATATTTT. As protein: CASSLQADLRNTIYF.

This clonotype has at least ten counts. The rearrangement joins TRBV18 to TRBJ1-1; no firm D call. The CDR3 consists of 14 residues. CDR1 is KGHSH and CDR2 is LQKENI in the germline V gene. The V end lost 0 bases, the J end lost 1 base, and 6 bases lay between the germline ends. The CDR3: CASSPPYGNTEAFF. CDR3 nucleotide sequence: TGTGCCAGCTCACCACCATACGGGAACACTGAAGCTTTCTTT.